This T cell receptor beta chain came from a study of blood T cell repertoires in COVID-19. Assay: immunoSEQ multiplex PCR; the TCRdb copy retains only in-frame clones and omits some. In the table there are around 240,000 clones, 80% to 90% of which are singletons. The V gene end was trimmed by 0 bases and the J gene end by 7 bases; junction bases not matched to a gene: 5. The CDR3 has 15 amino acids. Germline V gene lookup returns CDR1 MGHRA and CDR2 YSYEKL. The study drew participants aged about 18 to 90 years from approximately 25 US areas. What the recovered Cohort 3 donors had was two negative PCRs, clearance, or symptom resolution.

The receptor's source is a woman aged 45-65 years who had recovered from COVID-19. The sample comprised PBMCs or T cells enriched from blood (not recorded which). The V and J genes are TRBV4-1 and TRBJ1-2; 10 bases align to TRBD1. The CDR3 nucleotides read TGCGCCAGCAGCCAAGATGGGACAGGGGTGATTGGCTACACCTTC. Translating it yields CASSQDGTGVIGYTF.